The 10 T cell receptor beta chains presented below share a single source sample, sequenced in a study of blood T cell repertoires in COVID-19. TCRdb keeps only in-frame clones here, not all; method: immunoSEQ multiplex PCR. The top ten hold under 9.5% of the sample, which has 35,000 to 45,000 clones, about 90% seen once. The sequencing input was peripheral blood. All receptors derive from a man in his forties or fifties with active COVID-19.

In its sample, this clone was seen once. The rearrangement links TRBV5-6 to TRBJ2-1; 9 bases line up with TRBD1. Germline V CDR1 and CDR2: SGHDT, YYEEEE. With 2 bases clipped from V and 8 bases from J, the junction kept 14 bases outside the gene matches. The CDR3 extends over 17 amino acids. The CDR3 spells CASSFVPGQGVKDEQFF. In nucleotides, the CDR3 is TGTGCCAGCAGCTTTGTCCCGGGACAGGGAGTTAAGGATGAGCAGTTCTTC.

The CDR3 coding sequence is TGTGCCAGCAGCGTAGAGGGGGACAGATATGAAAAACTGTTTTTT. It is translated as CASSVEGDRYEKLFF. The chain couples TRBV9 to TRBJ1-4; 7 nucleotides match TRBD1. Trimming cost V 0 bases and J 6 bases; bases outside gene matches: 5. This CDR3 has 15 residues. Germline CDR1 SGDLS, CDR2 YYNGEE.

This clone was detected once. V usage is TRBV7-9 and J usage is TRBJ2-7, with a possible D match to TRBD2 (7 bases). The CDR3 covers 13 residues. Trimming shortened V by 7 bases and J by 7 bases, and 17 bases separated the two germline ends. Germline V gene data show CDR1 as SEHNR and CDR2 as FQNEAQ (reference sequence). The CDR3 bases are TGTGCCAGCAACCGGGCGGGGGCACCTGAGCAGTACTTC. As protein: CASNRAGAPEQYF.

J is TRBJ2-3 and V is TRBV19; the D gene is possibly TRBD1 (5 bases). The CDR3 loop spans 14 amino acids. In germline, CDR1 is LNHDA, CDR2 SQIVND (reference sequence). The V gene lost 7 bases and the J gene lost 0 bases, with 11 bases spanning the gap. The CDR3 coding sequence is TGTGCCAGTAAGGACAAGCCTAGCACAGATACGCAGTATTTT. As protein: CASKDKPSTDTQYF. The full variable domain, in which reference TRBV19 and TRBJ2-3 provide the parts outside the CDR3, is DGGITQSPKYLFRKEGQNVTLSCEQNLNHDAMYWYRQDPGQGLRLIYYSQIVNDFQKGDIAEGYSVSREKKESFPLTVTSAQKNPTAFYLCASKDKPSTDTQYFGPGTRLTVL.

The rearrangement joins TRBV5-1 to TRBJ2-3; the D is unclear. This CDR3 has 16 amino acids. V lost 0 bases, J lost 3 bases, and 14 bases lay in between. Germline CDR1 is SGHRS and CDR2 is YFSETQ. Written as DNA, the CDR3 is TGCGCCAGCAGCTTGGATGACACTCCTACGACAGATACGCAGTATTTT. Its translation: CASSLDDTPTTDTQYF.

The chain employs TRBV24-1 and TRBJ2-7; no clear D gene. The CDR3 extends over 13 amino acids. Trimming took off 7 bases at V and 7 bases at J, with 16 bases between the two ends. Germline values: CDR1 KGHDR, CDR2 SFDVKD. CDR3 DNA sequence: TGTGCCACCAGCGACTCGCGGAGTCAAGAGCAGTACTTC. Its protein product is CATSDSRSQEQYF.

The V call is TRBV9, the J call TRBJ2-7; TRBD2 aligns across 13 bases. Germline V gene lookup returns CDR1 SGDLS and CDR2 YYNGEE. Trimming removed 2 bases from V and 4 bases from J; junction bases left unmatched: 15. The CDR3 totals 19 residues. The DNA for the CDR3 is TGTGCCAGCAGCGTGGGTAGTATACTAGCGGGAGGGCCGGGGTACGAGCAGTACTTC. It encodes CASSVGSILAGGPGYEQYF.

The CDR3 nucleotides read TGTGCCAGCAGCTTAAATGGGGGGAGGATTGGAGTCTACGAGCAGTACTTC. The encoded protein is CASSLNGGRIGVYEQYF. V is TRBV7-3 and J is TRBJ2-7, with TRBD2 as a possible D gene (6 bases). Deletions cut 1 base from V and 3 bases from J, with 19 bases between. The CDR3 length is 17 residues. In germline, CDR1 is SGHTA, CDR2 FQGTGA.

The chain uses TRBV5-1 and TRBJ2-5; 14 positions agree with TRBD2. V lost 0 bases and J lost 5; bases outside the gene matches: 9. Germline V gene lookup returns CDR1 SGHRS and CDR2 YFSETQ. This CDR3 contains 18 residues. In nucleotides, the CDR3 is TGCGCCAGCAGCTTGGGACTAGCGGGAGGGCCGGGTTTCGAGACCCAGTACTTC. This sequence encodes CASSLGLAGGPGFETQYF.

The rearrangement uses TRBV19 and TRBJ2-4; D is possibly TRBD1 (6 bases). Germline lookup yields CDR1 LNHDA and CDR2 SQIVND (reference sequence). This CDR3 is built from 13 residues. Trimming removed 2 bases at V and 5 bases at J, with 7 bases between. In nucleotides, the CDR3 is TGTGCCAGTAGTATATCAGGGGAAAACATTCAGTACTTC. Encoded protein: CASSISGENIQYF.